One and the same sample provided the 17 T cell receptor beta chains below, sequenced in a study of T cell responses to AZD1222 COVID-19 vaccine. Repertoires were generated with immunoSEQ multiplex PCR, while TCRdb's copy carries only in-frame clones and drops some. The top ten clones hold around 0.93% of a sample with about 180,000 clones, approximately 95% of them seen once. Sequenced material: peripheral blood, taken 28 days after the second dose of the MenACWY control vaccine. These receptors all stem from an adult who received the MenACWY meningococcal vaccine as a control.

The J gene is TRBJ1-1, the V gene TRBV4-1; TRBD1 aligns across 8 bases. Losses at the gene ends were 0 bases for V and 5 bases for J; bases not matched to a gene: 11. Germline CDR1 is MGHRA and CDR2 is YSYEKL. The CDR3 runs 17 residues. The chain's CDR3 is CASSQDPSGGARTEAFF. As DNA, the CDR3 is TGCGCCAGCAGCCAAGATCCATCAGGGGGCGCGAGGACTGAAGCTTTCTTT.

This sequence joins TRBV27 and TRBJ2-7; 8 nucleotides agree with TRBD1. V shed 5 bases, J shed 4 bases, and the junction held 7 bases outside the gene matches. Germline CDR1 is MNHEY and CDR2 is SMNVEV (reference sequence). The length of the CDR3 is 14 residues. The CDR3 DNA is TGTGCCAGCAGTCCTGACAGGGGATTGTACGAGCAGTACTTC. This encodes CASSPDRGLYEQYF.

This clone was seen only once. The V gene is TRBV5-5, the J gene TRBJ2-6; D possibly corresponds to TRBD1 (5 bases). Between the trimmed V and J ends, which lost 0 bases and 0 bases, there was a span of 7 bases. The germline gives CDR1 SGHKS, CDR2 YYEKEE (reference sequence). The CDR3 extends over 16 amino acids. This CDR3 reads CASSLAGPSGANVLTF. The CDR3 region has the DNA TGTGCCAGCAGCTTGGCAGGGCCCTCTGGGGCCAACGTCCTGACTTTC.

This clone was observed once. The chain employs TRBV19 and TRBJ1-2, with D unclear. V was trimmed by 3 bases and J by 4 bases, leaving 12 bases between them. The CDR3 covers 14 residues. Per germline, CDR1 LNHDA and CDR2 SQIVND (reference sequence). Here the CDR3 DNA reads TGTGCCAGTAGTATGGAGGCTACGGGCTATGGCTACACCTTC. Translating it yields CASSMEATGYGYTF.

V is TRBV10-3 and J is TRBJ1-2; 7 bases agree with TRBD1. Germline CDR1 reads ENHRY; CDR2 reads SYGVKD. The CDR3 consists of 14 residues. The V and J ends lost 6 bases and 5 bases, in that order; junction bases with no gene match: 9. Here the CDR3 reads CAIRKSGTDYGYTF. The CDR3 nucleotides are TGTGCCATCAGAAAGTCCGGGACAGATTATGGCTACACCTTC.

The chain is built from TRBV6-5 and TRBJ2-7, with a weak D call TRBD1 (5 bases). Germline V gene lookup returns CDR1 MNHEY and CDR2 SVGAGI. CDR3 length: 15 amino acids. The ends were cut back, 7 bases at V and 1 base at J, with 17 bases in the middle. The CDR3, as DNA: TGTGCCAGCAAACTTCAGGACAAAAGGTCCTACGAGCAGTACTTC. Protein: CASKLQDKRSYEQYF.

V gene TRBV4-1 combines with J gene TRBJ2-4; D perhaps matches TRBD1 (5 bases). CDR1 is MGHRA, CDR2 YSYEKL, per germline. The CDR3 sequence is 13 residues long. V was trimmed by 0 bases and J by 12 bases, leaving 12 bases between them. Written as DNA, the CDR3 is TGCGCCAGCAGCCAAGACCCAGGGTGGGATCAGTACTTC. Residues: CASSQDPGWDQYF.

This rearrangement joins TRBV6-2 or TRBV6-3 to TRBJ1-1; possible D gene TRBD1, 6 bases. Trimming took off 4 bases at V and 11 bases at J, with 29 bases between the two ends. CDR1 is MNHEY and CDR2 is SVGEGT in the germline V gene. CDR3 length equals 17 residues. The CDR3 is CASSSMVSGTTTFWAFF. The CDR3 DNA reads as TGTGCCAGCAGTTCCATGGTGTCCGGGACAACTACTTTCTGGGCTTTCTTT.

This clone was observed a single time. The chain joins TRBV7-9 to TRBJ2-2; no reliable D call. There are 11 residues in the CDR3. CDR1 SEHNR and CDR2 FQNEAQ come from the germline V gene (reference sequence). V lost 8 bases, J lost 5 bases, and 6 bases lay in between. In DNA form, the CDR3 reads TGTGCCAGCGGCCCGACCGGGGAGCTGTTTTTT. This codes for CASGPTGELFF.

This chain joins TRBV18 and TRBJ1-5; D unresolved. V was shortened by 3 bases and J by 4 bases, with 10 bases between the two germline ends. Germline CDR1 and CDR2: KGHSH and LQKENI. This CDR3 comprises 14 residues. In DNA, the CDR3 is TGTGCCAGCTCACCCGGCAGCCAAAATCAGCCCCAGCATTTT. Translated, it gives CASSPGSQNQPQHF. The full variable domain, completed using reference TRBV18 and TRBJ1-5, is NAGVMQNPRHLVRRRGQEARLRCSPMKGHSHVYWYRQLPEEGLKFMVYLQKENIIDESGMPKERFSAEFPKEGPSILRIQQVVRGDSAAYFCASSPGSQNQPQHFGDGTRLSIL.

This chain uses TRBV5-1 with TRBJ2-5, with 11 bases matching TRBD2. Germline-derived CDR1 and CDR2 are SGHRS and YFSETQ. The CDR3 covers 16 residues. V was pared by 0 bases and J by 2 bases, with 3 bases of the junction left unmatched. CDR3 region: CASSLGSGGAQETQYF. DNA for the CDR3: TGCGCCAGCAGCTTGGGTAGCGGGGGGGCACAAGAGACCCAGTACTTC. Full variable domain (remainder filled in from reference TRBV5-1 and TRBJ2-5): KAGVTQTPRYLIKTRGQQVTLSCSPISGHRSVSWYQQTPGQGLQFLFEYFSETQRNKGNFPGRFSGRQFSNSRSEMNVSTLELGDSALYLCASSLGSGGAQETQYFGPGTRLLVL.

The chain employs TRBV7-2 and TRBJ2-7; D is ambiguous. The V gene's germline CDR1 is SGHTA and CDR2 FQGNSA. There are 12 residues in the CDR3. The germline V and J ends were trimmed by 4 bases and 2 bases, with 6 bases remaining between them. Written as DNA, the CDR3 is TGTGCCAGCAGCTCAGCCCCCTACGAGCAGTACTTC. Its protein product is CASSSAPYEQYF.

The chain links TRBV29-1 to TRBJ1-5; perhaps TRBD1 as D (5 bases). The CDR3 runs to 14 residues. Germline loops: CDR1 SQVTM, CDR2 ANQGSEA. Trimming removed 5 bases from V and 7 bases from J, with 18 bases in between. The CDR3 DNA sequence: TGCAGCGTTTACAGTGAACATCGGGGGCAGCCCCAGCATTTT. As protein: CSVYSEHRGQPQHF.

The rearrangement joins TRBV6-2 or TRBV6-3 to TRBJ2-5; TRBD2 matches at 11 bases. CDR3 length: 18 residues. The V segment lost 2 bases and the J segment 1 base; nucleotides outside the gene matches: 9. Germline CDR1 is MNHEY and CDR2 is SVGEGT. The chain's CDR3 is CASSYGILAGGTQETQYF. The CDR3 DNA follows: TGTGCCAGCAGTTACGGGATTCTAGCGGGGGGTACCCAAGAGACCCAGTACTTC.

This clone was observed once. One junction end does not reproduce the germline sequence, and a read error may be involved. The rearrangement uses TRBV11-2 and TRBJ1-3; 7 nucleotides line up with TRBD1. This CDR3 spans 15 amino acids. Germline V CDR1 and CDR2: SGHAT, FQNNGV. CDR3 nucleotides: TGTGCCAGCAGCCTAGACAGGGAGAGGAGAAACACCATATATTTT. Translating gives CASSLDRERRNTIYF.

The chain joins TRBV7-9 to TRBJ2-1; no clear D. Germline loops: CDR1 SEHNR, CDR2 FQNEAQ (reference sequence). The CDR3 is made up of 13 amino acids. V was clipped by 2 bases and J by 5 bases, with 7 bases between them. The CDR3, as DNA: TGTGCCAGCAGCTTAACTCTTAACAATGAGCAGTTCTTC. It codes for CASSLTLNNEQFF.

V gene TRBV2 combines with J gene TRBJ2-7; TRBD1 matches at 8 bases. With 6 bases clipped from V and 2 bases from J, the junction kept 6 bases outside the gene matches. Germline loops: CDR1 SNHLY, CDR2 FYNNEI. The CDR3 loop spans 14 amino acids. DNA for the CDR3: TGTGCCAGCAGGACGGGCAGGGGGCCCTACGAGCAGTACTTC. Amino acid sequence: CASRTGRGPYEQYF.